Below, 31 T cell receptor beta chains from the same sample are listed, as sequenced in a study of shared clonotypes between healthy human individuals (dated by TCRdb to between 2020 and 2021). Library construction relied on the immunoSEQ multiplex PCR assay. TCRdb stores this immuneACCESS table with in-frame sequences only. Part of the clones is absent; in the studies checked, under half of the shortfall reflects unresolved V genes, and no reason is known for the rest. This sample comprises roughly 2.1 million clones, approximately 94% of them detected only once. Together, the top ten hold under 2% of the sample. CD8 naive samples were obtained by positive selection for CCR7 among CD45RO-negative cells, yielding a CD45RA+CCR7+ population from which TemRA cells were excluded. The sample comprised naive CD8+ T cells from PBMCs. Interpreted using the paper, the cell subset or site label stands for: CD45RA+CCR7+. These receptors were taken from a man aged 18 to 29 in good health. Some clones in this sample may be carry-over from other donors' samples.

The chain couples TRBV14 to TRBJ1-2; TRBD1 matches 7 bases. This CDR3 is built from 16 residues. The ends lost 0 bases at V and 4 bases at J; junction bases unmatched: 8. In germline, CDR1 is SGHDN, CDR2 FVKESK. The CDR3 sequence: CASSQEGQPGGYGYTF. CDR3 DNA: TGTGCCAGCAGCCAAGAGGGACAGCCGGGCGGCTATGGCTACACCTTC. Full variable domain (rest looked up from reference TRBV14 and TRBJ1-2): EAGVTQFPSHSVIEKGQTVTLRCDPISGHDNLYWYRRVMGKEIKFLLHFVKESKQDESGMPNNRFLAERTGGTYSTLKVQPAELEDSGVYFCASSQEGQPGGYGYTFGSGTRLTVV.

This clone came up a few times. The V and J genes are TRBV9 and TRBJ2-7, with a tentative D call TRBD2 (5 bases). Looked up from germline, CDR1 is SGDLS and CDR2 is YYNGEE. This CDR3 region has 15 residues. The V end was cut by 0 bases, the J end by 4 bases, with 14 bases between. The CDR3 sequence: CASSVDSSRAYEQYF. The DNA of the CDR3 is TGTGCCAGCAGCGTAGATTCTAGCCGGGCTTACGAGCAGTACTTC.

The CDR3 region has the DNA TGTGCCAGCAGTCGGGGTCCCAGCCGTTATCACAATGAGCAGTTCTTC. It translates to CASSRGPSRYHNEQFF. V gene TRBV2 combines with J gene TRBJ2-1; D is possibly TRBD2 (5 bases). Trimming pared 5 bases from V and 5 bases from J, leaving 19 bases between. CDR3 length equals 16 residues. Germline loops: CDR1 SNHLY, CDR2 FYNNEI.

The chain is built from TRBV27 and TRBJ2-7, with TRBD1 matching over 9 bases. The junction had 6 bases not matched to a gene; V was cut back by 5 bases and J by 4 bases. The V gene's germline CDR1 is MNHEY and CDR2 SMNVEV (reference sequence). The CDR3 sequence is 14 residues long. CDR3 region: CASSTAGQGYEQYF. CDR3 in DNA: TGTGCCAGCAGTACCGCGGGACAGGGTTACGAGCAGTACTTC.

The chain combines TRBV19 with TRBJ2-5; tentative D call: TRBD2 (6 bases). V gave up 7 bases and J gave up 5 bases, with 14 bases separating them. The CDR3 has 13 residues. Looked up from germline, CDR1 is LNHDA and CDR2 is SQIVND (reference sequence). CDR3 region: CASKEAGMETQYF. CDR3 nucleotide sequence: TGTGCCAGTAAAGAGGCGGGGATGGAGACCCAGTACTTC.

V gene TRBV19 combines with J gene TRBJ2-7; 7 bases map to TRBD1. J was trimmed by 2 bases and V by 4 bases; bases with no gene match: 5. There are 14 residues in the CDR3. Germline CDR1 LNHDA, CDR2 SQIVND (reference sequence). CDR3 nucleotide sequence: TGTGCCAGTAGTACCGACAGGGAGACCTACGAGCAGTACTTC. It codes for CASSTDRETYEQYF. Based on the CDR3 plus reference TRBV19 and TRBJ2-7, the full variable domain is DGGITQSPKYLFRKEGQNVTLSCEQNLNHDAMYWYRQDPGQGLRLIYYSQIVNDFQKGDIAEGYSVSREKKESFPLTVTSAQKNPTAFYLCASSTDRETYEQYFGPGTRLTVT.

The chain combines TRBV28 with TRBJ1-3, with 8 bases matching TRBD1. Trimming removed 6 bases from V and 0 bases from J; junction bases left unmatched: 10. Germline lookup yields CDR1 MDHEN and CDR2 SYDVKM. This CDR3 contains 17 residues. DNA of the CDR3: TGTGCCAGCAGCGCAGGGGGCCGGGCCCACTCTGGAAACACCATATATTTT. Translation gives CASSAGGRAHSGNTIYF.

This clone was counted a single time. The chain carries TRBV6-1 and TRBJ1-1; possible D gene TRBD1, 6 bases. This CDR3 contains 15 residues. V lost 2 bases, J lost 1 base, and 11 bases lay in between. Germline V lookup: CDR1 MNHNS, CDR2 SASEGT. The DNA of the CDR3 is TGTGCCAGCAGTGAATGGTACAGGGCGAACACTGAAGCTTTCTTT. Its translation is CASSEWYRANTEAFF.

The rearrangement links TRBV14 to TRBJ2-1; D not certain. Trimming shortened V by 1 base and J by 8 bases, and 12 bases separated the two germline ends. The CDR3 is 14 residues long. Per germline, CDR1 SGHDN and CDR2 FVKESK. In nucleotides, the CDR3 is TGTGCCAGCAGCCAAGCCTTGGCGGTTTATGAGCAGTTCTTC. It encodes CASSQALAVYEQFF.

The V gene is TRBV18, the J gene TRBJ2-4, with D maybe TRBD1 (6 bases). Per the germline V gene, CDR1 is KGHSH and CDR2 is LQKENI. V lost 0 bases, J lost 7 bases, and 10 bases lay in between. This CDR3 contains 14 residues. This chain's CDR3 is CASSPPDSENIQYF. The CDR3 DNA reads TGTGCCAGCTCACCACCGGACAGCGAGAACATTCAGTACTTC.

A few counts support this clone. Other nucleotide sequences in the sample specify the same CDR3. The CDR3 DNA follows: TGTGCCAGCAGTTTGCGACTATTGAACACTGAAGCTTTCTTT. Encoded protein: CASSLRLLNTEAFF. The rearrangement joins TRBV27 to TRBJ1-1; D is undetermined. The CDR3 has 14 residues. Germline V gene data show CDR1 as MNHEY and CDR2 as SMNVEV (reference sequence). Deletions cut 3 bases from V and 0 bases from J, with 8 bases between.

This clone was counted only a few times. The chain carries TRBV6-6 and TRBJ1-5, with TRBD1 identical over 7 bases. The CDR3 sequence is 15 residues long. V lost 5 bases, J lost 5 bases, and 9 bases stayed unmatched. CDR1 is MNHNY, CDR2 SVGAGI, per germline (reference sequence). The CDR3 loop is CASSTDREVHQPQHF. The DNA for the CDR3 is TGTGCCAGCAGTACCGACAGGGAAGTCCATCAGCCCCAGCATTTT.

This chain links TRBV28 with TRBJ1-2; D gene unclear. CDR3 size: 13 residues. The germline V and J ends were trimmed by 5 bases and 5 bases, with 12 bases remaining between them. In germline, CDR1 is MDHEN, CDR2 SYDVKM. CDR3 residues: CASSRPGEYGYTF. In nucleotides, the CDR3 is TGTGCCAGCAGTAGACCGGGAGAGTATGGCTACACCTTC.

The chain carries TRBV4-2 and TRBJ2-3; 8 bases fit TRBD2. The germline CDR1 and CDR2 sequences are LGHNA and YNFKEQ. The CDR3 has 16 residues. J gave up 1 base and V 2 bases, and 5 bases lay outside the gene matches. The CDR3 nucleotides read TGTGCCAGCAGCCAAACAGCGGGAGTGGGCACAGATACGCAGTATTTT. Translating it yields CASSQTAGVGTDTQYF.

V is TRBV7-6 and J is TRBJ1-2; D may be TRBD1 (5 bases). The CDR3 totals 14 residues. Germline V CDR1 and CDR2: SGHVS, FNYEAQ. Trimming pared 1 base from V and 7 bases from J, leaving 13 bases between. CDR3 in amino acids: CASSLGGGLLGYTF. The CDR3 DNA reads as TGTGCCAGCAGCTTAGGGGGCGGCCTTCTTGGCTACACCTTC.

V and J are TRBV5-1 and TRBJ1-1; D uncertain. In germline, CDR1 is SGHRS, CDR2 YFSETQ. V was trimmed by 1 base and J by 8 bases, leaving 9 bases between them. The CDR3 totals 12 residues. This CDR3 is CASSLLDGEAFF. The CDR3 nucleotides read TGCGCCAGCAGCTTGCTGGACGGGGAAGCTTTCTTT.

The rearrangement joins TRBV27 to TRBJ2-2; 11 bases match TRBD2. The V gene end was trimmed by 8 bases and the J gene end by 9 bases; junction bases not matched to a gene: 8. Germline CDR1 and CDR2: MNHEY and SMNVEV (reference sequence). This CDR3 comprises 14 residues. DNA of the CDR3: TGTGCCAGCGCGACTAGCGGGACAACTCGGGAGCTGTTTTTT. Translated: CASATSGTTRELFF.

The CDR3: CASSPGAPYEQYF. The CDR3 DNA is TGTGCCAGCAGCCCGGGAGCCCCCTACGAGCAGTACTTC. The chain links TRBV7-8 to TRBJ2-7; maybe TRBD2 (6 bases). This CDR3 comprises 13 residues. With 5 bases removed from V and 2 bases from J, the gap between germline ends came to 10 bases. Germline-derived CDR1 and CDR2 are SGHVS and FQNEAQ.

This rearrangement joins TRBV5-1 to TRBJ1-1; D call uncertain. The V end was cut by 1 base, the J end by 4 bases, with 11 bases between. Germline loops: CDR1 SGHRS, CDR2 YFSETQ. The CDR3 length is 14 residues. CDR3 sequence: CASSLSLESTEAFF. Here the CDR3 DNA reads TGCGCCAGCAGCTTGTCTTTGGAATCCACTGAAGCTTTCTTT.

The chain joins TRBV30 to TRBJ2-7; 10 nucleotides align to TRBD2. Germline loops: CDR1 GTSNPN, CDR2 SVGIG (reference sequence). The trim removed 5 bases at V and 6 bases at J, leaving 10 bases unmatched. The CDR3 runs 14 residues. The CDR3 region is CAWGEWGLASEQYF. The CDR3 bases are TGTGCCTGGGGCGAATGGGGACTAGCGTCCGAGCAGTACTTC. Full variable domain (remainder filled in from reference TRBV30 and TRBJ2-7): SQTIHQWPATLVQPVGSPLSLECTVEGTSNPNLYWYRQAAGRGLQLLFYSVGIGQISSEVPQNLSASRPQDRQFILSSKKLLLSDSGFYLCAWGEWGLASEQYFGPGTRLTVT.

This chain links TRBV5-4 with TRBJ2-5, with D perhaps given as TRBD1 or TRBD2 (6 bases each). CDR1 is SGHNT and CDR2 is YYREEE in the germline V gene (reference sequence). The CDR3 extends over 15 amino acids. Trimming shortened V by 0 bases and J by 5 bases, and 14 bases separated the two germline ends. CDR3 coding DNA: TGTGCCAGCAGCTTGGAGGGGGGCTTGCGGGAGACCCAGTACTTC. Translation gives CASSLEGGLRETQYF.

This clone was counted once. The chain has TRBV12-5 and TRBJ2-7; tentative D call: TRBD2 (5 bases). Germline CDR1 reads LGHNT; CDR2 reads FRNRAP. The CDR3 contains 13 residues. The V end was cut by 6 bases, the J end by 6 bases, with 15 bases between. The DNA of the CDR3 is TGTGCTAGTGGAACTAGTAACGCCGGCGAGCAGTACTTC. Protein product: CASGTSNAGEQYF.

The chain is built from TRBV21-1 and TRBJ1-1. TRBV21-1 corresponds to a pseudogene. This CDR3 is 14 amino acids long. The CDR3 DNA is TGTGCCAGCAGCAAAACCCCGTCCGGGGGCGAAGCTTTCTTT. Encoded protein: CASSKTPSGGEAFF.

This chain uses TRBV5-8 with TRBJ2-7; 10 nucleotides agree with TRBD2. The J segment lost 0 bases and the V segment lost 5 bases, leaving 5 bases of the junction unmatched. The CDR3 spans 15 residues. From germline, CDR1 is SGHTS and CDR2 YDEGEE. The CDR3 DNA is TGTGCCAGCAGTTACGAGCGGGAGGGCTCCTACGAGCAGTACTTC. Translation gives CASSYEREGSYEQYF.

This chain connects TRBV6-6 to TRBJ2-6; D possibly corresponds to TRBD2 (5 bases). CDR3 length: 15 residues. Between the trimmed V and J ends, which lost 2 bases and 3 bases, there was a span of 8 bases. Germline V gene sequence: CDR1 MNHNY, CDR2 SVGAGI (reference sequence). CDR3 coding DNA: TGTGCCAGCAGTTACGAGGGCTATGGGGCCAACGTCCTGACTTTC. It encodes CASSYEGYGANVLTF.

The CDR3 loop reads CASSRSQGAPTSYTF. The CDR3 DNA reads TGCGCCAGCAGCCGGAGCCAGGGGGCTCCTACCAGCTACACCTTC. J is TRBJ1-2 and V is TRBV4-3, with 8 positions matching TRBD1. V was pared by 4 bases and J by 9 bases, with 13 bases of the junction left unmatched. This CDR3 has 15 amino acids. In germline, CDR1 is LGHNA, CDR2 YSLEER.

The chain couples TRBV27 to TRBJ2-1; 7 bases match TRBD2. CDR3 length: 15 residues. J was trimmed by 3 bases and V by 6 bases; bases with no gene match: 8. Germline assignment: CDR1 MNHEY and CDR2 SMNVEV (reference sequence). The CDR3 region is CASRVGLSIYNEQFF. Written as DNA, the CDR3 is TGTGCCAGCAGGGTGGGACTATCCATCTACAATGAGCAGTTCTTC.

The chain links TRBV4-1 to TRBJ2-7, with 8 bases lining up with TRBD1. CDR3 size: 15 residues. V shed 4 bases, J shed 2 bases, and the junction held 7 bases outside the gene matches. The V gene's germline CDR1 is MGHRA and CDR2 YSYEKL. Here the CDR3 reads CASSPIGQGPYEQYF. The CDR3 DNA reads TGCGCCAGCAGCCCGATAGGACAGGGACCCTACGAGCAGTACTTC.

The V and J genes are TRBV5-1 and TRBJ2-5, with D unclear. The germline gives CDR1 SGHRS, CDR2 YFSETQ. CDR3 length: 15 residues. The ends were cut back, 0 bases at V and 4 bases at J, with 13 bases in the middle. DNA for the CDR3: TGCGCCAGCAGCTTGGAGACCCCAGAACGAGAGACCCAGTACTTC. It yields the protein CASSLETPERETQYF.

The rearrangement links TRBV9 to TRBJ2-7; unclear D gene. Trimming cost V 0 bases and J 2 bases, with 12 bases left between them. CDR1 SGDLS and CDR2 YYNGEE come from the germline V gene. The CDR3 is 15 residues long. The CDR3 coding sequence is TGTGCCAGCAGCGTAGATTTGGAAGCCCCCTACGAGCAGTACTTC. It encodes CASSVDLEAPYEQYF.

The chain carries TRBV27 and TRBJ1-1, with 8 positions matching TRBD1. J gave up 3 bases and V 5 bases, and 11 bases lay outside the gene matches. The CDR3 is 16 residues long. Germline CDR1 and CDR2: MNHEY and SMNVEV (reference sequence). The CDR3 is CASSPLRTGFDTEAFF. The CDR3 DNA reads TGTGCCAGCAGTCCCCTCCGGACAGGGTTCGACACTGAAGCTTTCTTT.